Listed below are T cell receptor beta chains from one sample, sequenced in a study of CD8+ T cells in alopecia areata. Profiling relied on immunoSEQ multiplex PCR, and the TCRdb table lists in-frame clones only, not all of them. The sample contains under 250,000 clones, around three fifths of which appear only once. The input for sequencing was CD4+ T cells sorted from blood, taken at week 4, from a patient treated with tofacitinib. These receptors all come from a human donor with alopecia areata. CDR3s include the opening cysteine and the closing phenylalanine or tryptophan. D genes are given only for firm matches. Clone size is given for some rows only: seen once, a few or many times, or a class if the clone is expanded.

TGTGCCAGCAGCTTGAGTCTGCCCACCTACGAGCAGTACTTC	CASSLSLPTYEQYF	few	NA	TRBV7-9	TRBJ2-7
TGCAGCGTTGGGTGGGGGCAGCTCACCGGGGAGCTGTTTTTT	CSVGWGQLTGELFF	NA	NA	TRBV29-1	TRBJ2-2
TGTGCCAGTAGGGAGACCGCGCGAGGGGGAAACATTCAGTACTTC	CASRETARGGNIQYF	NA	NA	TRBV19	TRBJ2-4
TGTGCCAGCAGCTTTACAGATAACACTGAAGCTTTCTTT	CASSFTDNTEAFF	few	NA	TRBV5-6	TRBJ1-1
TGTGCCACCAGCAGAGATAAGGGGAGTTTTAGGGTTTTCTTC	CATSRDKGSFRVFF	NA	NA	TRBV15	TRBJ2-1
TGTGCTAGTGGTTTGAGGACGAGCATTCAGTACTTC	CASGLRTSIQYF	many	NA	TRBV12-5	TRBJ2-4
TGTGCCAGCAGTCCCGGGACAGGGAGCGCAGATACGCAGTATTTT	CASSPGTGSADTQYF	once	TRBD1	TRBV6-6	TRBJ2-3
TGTGCCAGTAGTACCATTAGACAGGCGGGCACCTACAATGAGCAGTTCTTC	CASSTIRQAGTYNEQFF	NA	NA	TRBV19	TRBJ2-1
TGTGCCTGGAGCCGGGAGGAGCAGTTCTTC	CAWSREEQFF	NA	NA	TRBV30	TRBJ2-1
TGTGCCAGTAGTAGGGACAGGTACGAGCAGTACTTC	CASSRDRYEQYF	few	TRBD1	TRBV19	TRBJ2-7
TGTGCCAGCAGCTTCGACAGCACAGATACGCAGTATTTT	CASSFDSTDTQYF	NA	NA	TRBV11-3	TRBJ2-3
TGTGCCAGCAGCCCCATGGGCGGAGACGGCTACACCTTC	CASSPMGGDGYTF	few	NA	TRBV14	TRBJ1-2
TGCAGCGTTGAACCAGGTAACACTGAAGCTTTCTTT	CSVEPGNTEAFF	NA	NA	TRBV29-1	TRBJ1-1
TGTGCCAGCAGCATCAGCCTGATGAACACTGAAGCTTTCTTT	CASSISLMNTEAFF	few	NA	TRBV7-2	TRBJ1-1
TGTGCCAGCAGCTTAGCGTTAACTAACACTGAAGCTTTCTTT	CASSLALTNTEAFF	once	NA	TRBV7-2	TRBJ1-1
TGTGCCAGCAGTTACTCCTCGTCGGGTGAGCAGTACTTC	CASSYSSSGEQYF	NA	NA	TRBV6-5	TRBJ2-7
TGCGCCAGCAGCCAAGATGGGTTCCGGCCGCAGTATTTT	CASSQDGFRPQYF	NA	NA	TRBV4-3	TRBJ2-3
TGCAGCGTTGTAGGGACAGGGATCGACGAGCAGTACTTC	CSVVGTGIDEQYF	NA	TRBD1	TRBV29-1	TRBJ2-7
TGTGCCAGCAGGACAGGGTCTGGGGCCAACGTCCTGACTTTC	CASRTGSGANVLTF	few	TRBD1	TRBV6-5	TRBJ2-6
TGTGCCACCAGCAGAGGGACAGGGGCGGACAATCAGCCCCAGCATTTT	CATSRGTGADNQPQHF	once	TRBD1	TRBV15	TRBJ1-5
TGTGCCAGCAGCCTAAGACAGGGCACAGATACGCAGTATTTT	CASSLRQGTDTQYF	NA	NA	TRBV11-3	TRBJ2-3
TGTGCCAGCAGTTATGTGGGGGGTACGCAGTATTTT	CASSYVGGTQYF	NA	NA	TRBV6-5	TRBJ2-3
TGCGCCAGCAGCTTTATGGGGGTTTCCGATGGCTACACCTTC	CASSFMGVSDGYTF	NA	NA	TRBV5-1	TRBJ1-2
TGTGCCAGCAGCCCCGGCTACGAGCAGTACTTC	CASSPGYEQYF	NA	NA	TRBV7-2	TRBJ2-7
TGTGCCAGCAGCCAACGTGGGACAGGGTCGAGCACCGGGGAGCTGTTTTTT	CASSQRGTGSSTGELFF	NA	TRBD1	TRBV7-2	TRBJ2-2
TGCAGCGTTGCAGGAGGACAGTCCGATCCATTCTCCTACAATGAGCAGTTCTTC	CSVAGGQSDPFSYNEQFF	NA	NA	TRBV29-1	TRBJ2-1
TGTGCCAGCTCACCACGGATCGGGGGGGCTCAAAACATTCAGTACTTC	CASSPRIGGAQNIQYF	NA	TRBD2	TRBV18	TRBJ2-4
TGCAGCGTGTCAGGGGACACTGAAGCTTTCTTT	CSVSGDTEAFF	few	NA	TRBV29-1	TRBJ1-1
TGTGCCAGCAGCGACTCCGGGACAGGACTTCTTCGGACCCAGTACTTC	CASSDSGTGLLRTQYF	NA	TRBD1	TRBV2	TRBJ2-5
TGTGCCTGGAGCCTACAGGGGACCACTGAAGCTTTCTTT	CAWSLQGTTEAFF	few	TRBD1	TRBV30	TRBJ1-1
TGTGCCAGCAGCCCTCGGGAAAATGAAAAACTGTTTTTT	CASSPRENEKLFF	few	NA	TRBV13	TRBJ1-4
TGCAGCGGCGACCCGGGACTAGCGGGGATAGATACGCAGTATTTT	CSGDPGLAGIDTQYF	NA	TRBD2	TRBV29-1	TRBJ2-3
TGTGCCAGCAGCTTAATCCGGAAGGCAGGGTCACCCCTCCACTTT	CASSLIRKAGSPLHF	NA	NA	TRBV7-2	TRBJ1-6
TGTGCCAGCAGTCTGGACAGGGGATACACTGAAGCTTTCTTT	CASSLDRGYTEAFF	NA	TRBD1	TRBV6-5	TRBJ1-1
TGCGCCAGCAGCCTCGACAGGGGGCCTTCACCCCTCCACTTT	CASSLDRGPSPLHF	few	TRBD1	TRBV4-3	TRBJ1-6
TGCAGCGTTGATCAAGGGGTCGGAGCTTTCTTT	CSVDQGVGAFF	few	NA	TRBV29-1	TRBJ1-1
TGTGCCAGCAGCCCTAGCCCTCTGTCAGACGAGCAGTACTTC	CASSPSPLSDEQYF	few	NA	TRBV9	TRBJ2-7
TGTGCCAGCAGCCTACAGGGGCAGATGAACACTGAAGCTTTCTTT	CASSLQGQMNTEAFF	NA	TRBD1	TRBV9	TRBJ1-1
TGCAGCGTTGGATACAGGGGAGGTGGCTACACCTTC	CSVGYRGGGYTF	NA	TRBD1	TRBV29-1	TRBJ1-2